This T cell receptor (beta chain) was recorded in a study of spatial heterogeneity in lung cancer. MiXCR, applied by TCRdb to the 5' RACE reads, yields one record per CDR3 protein. The sample consists of tens of thousands of distinct CDR3 sequences, about 11% of them appearing once. Documented time point: blood at routine non-recurrence follow-up after resection. Per the germline V gene, CDR1 is MDHEN and CDR2 is SYDVKM. With 8 bases removed from V and 0 bases from J, the gap between germline ends came to 8 bases. The CDR3 extends over 14 amino acids. The genes are TRBV28 and TRBJ2-6; D remains unclear. This clonotype originated in a male donor with early-stage non-small cell lung cancer. The sequences come from PBMCs, collected at follow-up. As DNA, the CDR3 is TGTGCCAGCCTCACGAACTCTGGGGCCAACGTCCTGACTTTC. Its translation is CASLTNSGANVLTF. The full variable domain, completed using reference TRBV28 and TRBJ2-6, is DVKVTQSSRYLVKRTGEKVFLECVQDMDHENMFWYRQDPGLGLRLIYFSYDVKMKEKGDIPEGYSVSREKKERFSLILESASTNQTSMYLCASLTNSGANVLTFGAGSRLTVL.